One sample yielded the 22 T cell receptor beta chains listed below, sequenced in a study of T-cell memory formation after mild COVID-19. TCRdb independently ran MiXCR on the 5' RACE reads; one entry per CDR3 protein. The sample carries about 540,000 distinct CDR3 sequences, just over 20% recorded once. Specimen: PBMCs or a T cell subset sorted from them (not recorded which). These receptors were taken from an adult woman who had mild COVID-19 (a few samples of this study predate the infection). Cell type and time point are not known.

This sequence joins TRBV27 and TRBJ1-1; no clear D gene. The germline V gene encodes CDR1 MNHEY and CDR2 SMNVEV (reference sequence). This CDR3 is built from 12 residues. Trimming pared 5 bases from V and 4 bases from J, leaving 8 bases between. CDR3 bases: TGTGCCAGCAGTAGGTGGGGCACTGAAGCTTTCTTT. Its protein is CASSRWGTEAFF.

This clonotype has more than one count but fewer than ten. The V call is TRBV5-4, the J call TRBJ2-3; TRBD1 aligns across 7 bases. The V segment lost 4 bases and the J segment 2 bases; nucleotides outside the gene matches: 10. The length of the CDR3 is 16 residues. Germline V gives CDR1 SGHNT, CDR2 YYREEE (reference sequence). The CDR3 DNA is TGTGCCAGCAGCCAAGGGACAGCCCAACCCACAGATACGCAGTATTTT. Protein sequence: CASSQGTAQPTDTQYF.

This clonotype was observed a handful of times. This chain uses TRBV12-3 or TRBV12-4 with TRBJ2-7; 8 bases match TRBD2. This CDR3 region has 14 residues. Trimming cost V 3 bases and J 5 bases; bases outside gene matches: 6. CDR3 DNA sequence: TGTGCCAGCAGTTTCCGTAGCGGGGCCGACGAGCAGTACTTC. Residues: CASSFRSGADEQYF.

V and J are TRBV28 and TRBJ2-6, with TRBD1 matching 8 bases. Germline CDR1 MDHEN, CDR2 SYDVKM. The CDR3 sequence is 16 residues long. V trimming: 8 bases; J trimming: 0 bases; junction bases outside the gene matches: 6. CDR3 protein: CASSTGDPSGANVLTF. The CDR3 DNA follows: TGTGCCAGCTCGACAGGGGACCCCTCTGGGGCCAACGTCCTGACTTTC.

This chain uses TRBV29-1 with TRBJ2-1, with TRBD1 matching 7 bases. The length of the CDR3 is 14 residues. J gave up 2 bases and V 6 bases, and 7 bases lay outside the gene matches. CDR1 and CDR2 (germline): SQVTM, ANQGSEA. CDR3 nucleotide sequence: TGCAGCGTAGTGGGACAGCGTACCTACAATGAGCAGTTCTTC. Translation: CSVVGQRTYNEQFF.

This rearrangement joins TRBV3-1 to TRBJ2-7; TRBD1 is a possible D gene (6 bases). Trimming pared 0 bases from V and 4 bases from J, leaving 10 bases between. The CDR3 extends over 14 amino acids. Germline V CDR1 and CDR2: LGHDT, YNNKEL (reference sequence). CDR3 DNA: TGTGCCAGCAGCCAAGATCTGGACAGATACGAGCAGTACTTC. This encodes CASSQDLDRYEQYF.

This clonotype was seen only once. V is TRBV7-9 and J is TRBJ2-1; maybe TRBD2 (6 bases). CDR3 length: 16 residues. Deletions cut 5 bases from V and 6 bases from J, with 20 bases between. Germline CDR1 SEHNR, CDR2 FQNEAQ (reference sequence). CDR3 residues: CASSPGTFPRGNEQFF. The CDR3 bases are TGTGCCAGCAGCCCGGGGACTTTTCCAAGGGGCAATGAGCAGTTCTTC. Using reference TRBV7-9 and TRBJ2-1 for the parts outside the CDR3, the full variable domain is DTGVSQNPRHKITKRGQNVTFRCDPISEHNRLYWYRQTLGQGPEFLTYFQNEAQLEKSRLLSDRFSAERPKGSFSTLEIQRTEQGDSAMYLCASSPGTFPRGNEQFFGPGTRLTVL.

The chain joins TRBV5-6 to TRBJ2-5, with 8 bases fitting TRBD2. CDR3 length: 20 amino acids. CDR1 is SGHDT, CDR2 YYEEEE, per germline. With 4 bases clipped from V and 5 bases from J, the junction kept 25 bases outside the gene matches. In DNA form, the CDR3 reads TGTGCCAGCAGCCTGGGTCCGAGGGTGCTAGCGGGCCCCCTGAGGGAGACCCAGTACTTC. This sequence encodes CASSLGPRVLAGPLRETQYF.

This clonotype was observed at least ten times. This rearrangement joins TRBV3-1 to TRBJ2-7; weak D call: TRBD1 (6 bases). Germline V gene data show CDR1 as LGHDT and CDR2 as YNNKEL (reference sequence). V was shortened by 4 bases and J by 0 bases, with 10 bases between the two germline ends. The length of the CDR3 is 14 residues. The CDR3 here is CASSPGTSSYEQYF. The CDR3 DNA reads as TGTGCCAGCAGCCCCGGGACAAGCTCCTACGAGCAGTACTTC.

This clonotype occurred a few times. The chain combines TRBV12-3 or TRBV12-4 with TRBJ2-6; unclear D gene. V lost 3 bases and J 2 bases, leaving 11 bases between the germline ends. The CDR3 loop spans 16 amino acids. The CDR3 DNA reads TGTGCCAGCAGTTTCCACCTGGGTACTGGGGCCAACGTCCTGACTTTC. This translates into CASSFHLGTGANVLTF.

This clonotype was seen a handful of times. This chain uses TRBV2 with TRBJ2-2; 12 positions agree with TRBD2. Germline CDR1 reads SNHLY; CDR2 reads FYNNEI. V shed 6 bases and J 1 base; nucleotides not matched to a gene: 6. The CDR3 consists of 17 residues. The CDR3 protein is CASSRTSGEGNTGELFF. Written as DNA, the CDR3 is TGTGCCAGCAGCCGGACTAGCGGGGAGGGGAACACCGGGGAGCTGTTTTTT.

This clonotype was detected a few times. The V gene is TRBV12-3 or TRBV12-4, the J gene TRBJ2-6; D unclear. CDR3 size: 15 residues. The V end lost 2 bases, the J end lost 0 bases, and 5 bases lay between the germline ends. The CDR3 loop is CASSLWSSGANVLTF. DNA of the CDR3: TGTGCCAGCAGTTTATGGAGCTCTGGGGCCAACGTCCTGACTTTC.

The chain recombines TRBV24-1 with TRBJ2-7; D may be TRBD1 or TRBD2 (5 bases each). The CDR3 has 13 amino acids. The germline V and J ends were trimmed by 1 base and 6 bases, with 9 bases remaining between them. Germline loops: CDR1 KGHDR, CDR2 SFDVKD. The CDR3 region is CATSDLTGGEQYF. The CDR3 nucleotides read TGTGCCACCAGTGATTTAACTGGGGGCGAGCAGTACTTC.

V and J are TRBV5-1 and TRBJ2-3, with TRBD1 identical over 8 bases. Germline CDR1 and CDR2: SGHRS and YFSETQ. The trim removed 3 bases at V and 0 bases at J, leaving 6 bases unmatched. The CDR3 contains 16 residues. The CDR3 sequence: CASSSGGASSTDTQYF. CDR3 DNA sequence: TGCGCCAGCAGCTCAGGGGGCGCTTCGAGCACAGATACGCAGTATTTT.

The chain has TRBV29-1 and TRBJ2-3, with 11 bases matching TRBD2. Germline V CDR1 and CDR2: SQVTM, ANQGSEA. Unmatched junction bases numbered 8, after V lost 7 bases and J lost 2 bases. The length of the CDR3 is 15 residues. CDR3 DNA sequence: TGCAGCGCTACACTAGCGGGGGATCCCACAGATACGCAGTATTTT. Translating it yields CSATLAGDPTDTQYF.

CDR3 amino acids: CASSEWGETLHF. The CDR3 bases are TGTGCCAGCAGTGAATGGGGGGAGACCCTCCACTTT. The chain is built from TRBV6-1 and TRBJ1-6; D is possibly TRBD1 (5 bases). This CDR3 has 12 residues. Per germline, CDR1 MNHNS and CDR2 SASEGT. V lost 2 bases, J lost 14 bases, and 10 bases lay in between.

This clonotype was found a few times. The rearrangement uses TRBV5-1 and TRBJ2-1; 11 positions match TRBD2. Germline trimming cut 5 bases from V and 10 bases from J; bases unmatched to any gene: 11. There are 15 residues in the CDR3. CDR1 SGHRS and CDR2 YFSETQ come from the germline V gene. CDR3 DNA sequence: TGCGCCAGCAGAATTGGTACTAGCGGGAGCGGAGAGCAGTTCTTC. As protein: CASRIGTSGSGEQFF.

The CDR3: CSAAGTGLWYGYTF. The CDR3 DNA reads as TGCAGTGCAGCCGGGACAGGGTTGTGGTATGGCTACACCTTC. This sequence joins TRBV20-1 and TRBJ1-2; 9 bases are shared with TRBD1. The J segment lost 5 bases and the V segment lost 6 bases, leaving 10 bases of the junction unmatched. The CDR3 sequence is 14 residues long. CDR1 is DFQATT, CDR2 SNEGSKA, per germline (reference sequence).

V usage is TRBV7-2 and J usage is TRBJ2-1; D may correspond to TRBD1 or TRBD2 (6 bases each). The CDR3 is made up of 19 amino acids. V lost 0 bases and J 7 bases, leaving 25 bases between the germline ends. Germline-derived CDR1 and CDR2 are SGHTA and FQGNSA. The CDR3 DNA sequence: TGTGCCAGCAGCTTAGCGTCTATGTTTGTGGGGGGCCGGGAGAATGAGCAGTTCTTC. This translates into CASSLASMFVGGRENEQFF.

There are a few counts of this clonotype. The chain recombines TRBV19 with TRBJ1-1; tentative D call: TRBD1 (6 bases). The germline V gene has CDR1 LNHDA and CDR2 SQIVND (reference sequence). CDR3 length: 13 amino acids. V was cut by 4 bases and J by 3 bases, with 9 bases left in between. The CDR3: CASSTGADTEAFF. DNA of the CDR3: TGTGCCAGTAGTACAGGGGCTGACACTGAAGCTTTCTTT.

This clonotype was picked up many times. The chain is built from TRBV20-1 and TRBJ2-5; D might be TRBD2 (6 bases). This CDR3 has 14 amino acids. Trimming took off 6 bases at V and 7 bases at J, with 21 bases between the two ends. The V gene's germline CDR1 is DFQATT and CDR2 SNEGSKA (reference sequence). The CDR3 DNA reads as TGCAGTGCGCGGCGGGACCTCGAAGGAGCGACCCAGTACTTC. It yields the protein CSARRDLEGATQYF.

This clonotype appeared many times. V gene TRBV7-8 combines with J gene TRBJ1-4; D is undetermined. The ends were cut back, 6 bases at V and 4 bases at J, with 9 bases in the middle. The CDR3 covers 13 residues. Germline CDR1 reads SGHVS; CDR2 reads FQNEAQ. CDR3 DNA: TGTGCCAGCAGTGTGGGCCATAATGAAAAACTGTTTTTT. Translation: CASSVGHNEKLFF. Variable domain in full (rest from reference TRBV7-8 and TRBJ1-4): GAGVSQSPRYKVAKRGQDVALRCDPISGHVSLFWYQQALGQGPEFLTYFQNEAQLDKSGLPSDRFFAERPEGSVSTLKIQRTQQEDSAVYLCASSVGHNEKLFFGSGTQLSVL.